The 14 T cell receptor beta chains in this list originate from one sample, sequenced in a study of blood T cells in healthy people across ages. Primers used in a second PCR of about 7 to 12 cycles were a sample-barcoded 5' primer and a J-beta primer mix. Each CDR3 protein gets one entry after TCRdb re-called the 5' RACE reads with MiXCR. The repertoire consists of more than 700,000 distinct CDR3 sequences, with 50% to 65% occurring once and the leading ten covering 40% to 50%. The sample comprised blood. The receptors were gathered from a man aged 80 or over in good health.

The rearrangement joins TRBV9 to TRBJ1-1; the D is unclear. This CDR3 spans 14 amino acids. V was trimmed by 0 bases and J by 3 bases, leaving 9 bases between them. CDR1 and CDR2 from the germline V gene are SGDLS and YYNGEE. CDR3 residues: CASSVEADYTEAFF. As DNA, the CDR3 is TGTGCCAGCAGCGTAGAGGCAGACTACACTGAAGCTTTCTTT.

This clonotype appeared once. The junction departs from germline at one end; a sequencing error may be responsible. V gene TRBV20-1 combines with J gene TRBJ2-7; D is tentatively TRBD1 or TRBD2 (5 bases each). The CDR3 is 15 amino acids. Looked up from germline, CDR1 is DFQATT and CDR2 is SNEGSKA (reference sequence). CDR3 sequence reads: CSTRFLAERGHEQYF. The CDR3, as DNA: TGCAGTACTAGATTCTTAGCCGAGAGGGGCCACGAGCAGTACTTC.

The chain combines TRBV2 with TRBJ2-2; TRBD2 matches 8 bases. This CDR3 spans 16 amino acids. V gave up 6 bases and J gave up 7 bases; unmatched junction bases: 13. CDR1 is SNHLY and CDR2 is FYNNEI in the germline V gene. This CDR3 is CASRREARANHGELFF. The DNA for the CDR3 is TGTGCCAGCAGGCGGGAGGCCAGAGCCAACCACGGGGAGCTGTTTTTT.

The CDR3: CSVEGEGGNTGELFF. CDR3 nucleotide sequence: TGCAGCGTTGAAGGAGAGGGGGGGAACACCGGGGAGCTGTTTTTT. The chain carries TRBV29-1 and TRBJ2-2; either TRBD1 or TRBD2 may fit D (6 bases each). CDR3 size: 15 residues. Germline lookup yields CDR1 SQVTM and CDR2 ANQGSEA. Trimming removed 1 base from V and 1 base from J, with 10 bases in between.

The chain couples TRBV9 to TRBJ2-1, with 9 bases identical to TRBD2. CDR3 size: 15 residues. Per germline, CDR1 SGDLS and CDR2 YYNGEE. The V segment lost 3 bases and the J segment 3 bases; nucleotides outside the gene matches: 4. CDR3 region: CASSEGLAFYNEQFF. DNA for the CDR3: TGTGCCAGCAGCGAGGGACTAGCTTTCTACAATGAGCAGTTCTTC.

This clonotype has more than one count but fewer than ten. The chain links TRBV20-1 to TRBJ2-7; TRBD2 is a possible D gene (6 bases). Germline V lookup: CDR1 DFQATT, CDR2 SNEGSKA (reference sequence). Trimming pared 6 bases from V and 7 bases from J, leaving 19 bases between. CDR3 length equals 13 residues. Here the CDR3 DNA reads TGCAGTGCCATGTGGGCTGGCGCGGGAGAGCAGTACTTC. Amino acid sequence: CSAMWAGAGEQYF.

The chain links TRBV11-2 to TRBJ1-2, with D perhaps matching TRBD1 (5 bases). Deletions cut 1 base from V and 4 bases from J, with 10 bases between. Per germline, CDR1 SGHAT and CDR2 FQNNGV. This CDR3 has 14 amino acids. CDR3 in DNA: TGTGCCAGCAGCTTAGTCGGTGGGGCCTATGGCTACACCTTC. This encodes CASSLVGGAYGYTF. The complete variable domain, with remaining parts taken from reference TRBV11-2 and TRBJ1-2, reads EAGVAQSPRYKIIEKRQSVAFWCNPISGHATLYWYQQILGQGPKLLIQFQNNGVVDDSQLPKDRFSAERLKGVDSTLKIQPAKLEDSAVYLCASSLVGGAYGYTFGSGTRLTVV.

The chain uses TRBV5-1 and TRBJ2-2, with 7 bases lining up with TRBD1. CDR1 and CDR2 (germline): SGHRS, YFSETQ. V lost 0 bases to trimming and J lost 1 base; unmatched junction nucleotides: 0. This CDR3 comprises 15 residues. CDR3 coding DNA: TGCGCCAGCAGCTTGGACAGGGGGAACACCGGGGAGCTGTTTTTT. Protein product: CASSLDRGNTGELFF. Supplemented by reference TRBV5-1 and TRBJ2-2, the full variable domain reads KAGVTQTPRYLIKTRGQQVTLSCSPISGHRSVSWYQQTPGQGLQFLFEYFSETQRNKGNFPGRFSGRQFSNSRSEMNVSTLELGDSALYLCASSLDRGNTGELFFGEGSRLTVL.

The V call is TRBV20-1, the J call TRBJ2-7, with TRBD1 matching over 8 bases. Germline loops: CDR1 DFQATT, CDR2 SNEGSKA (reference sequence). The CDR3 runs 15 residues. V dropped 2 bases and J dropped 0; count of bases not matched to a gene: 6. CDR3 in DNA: TGCAGTGCTAGACCATTCGGACAGGGCTCCTACGAGCAGTACTTC. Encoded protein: CSARPFGQGSYEQYF.

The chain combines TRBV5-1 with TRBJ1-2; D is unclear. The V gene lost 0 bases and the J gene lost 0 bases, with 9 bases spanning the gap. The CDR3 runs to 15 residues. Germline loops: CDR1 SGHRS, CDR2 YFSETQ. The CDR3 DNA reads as TGCGCCAGCAGCTTGGGGACGGAGTCTAACTATGGCTACACCTTC. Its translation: CASSLGTESNYGYTF.

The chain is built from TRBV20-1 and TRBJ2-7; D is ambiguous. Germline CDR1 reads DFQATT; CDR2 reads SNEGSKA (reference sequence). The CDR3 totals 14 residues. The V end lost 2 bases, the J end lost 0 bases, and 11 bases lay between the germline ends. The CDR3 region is CSARPATFSYEQYF. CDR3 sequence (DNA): TGCAGTGCTAGACCTGCGACTTTCTCCTACGAGCAGTACTTC.

CDR3 residues: CASSLGTGSRYAYF. As DNA, the CDR3 is TGCGCCAGCAGCTTGGGCACGGGGAGCAGATACGCGTATTTT. The chain couples TRBV5-1 to TRBJ2-3, with a tentative D call TRBD2 (5 bases). Germline CDR1 and CDR2: SGHRS and YFSETQ. V was trimmed by 0 bases and J by 14 bases, leaving 19 bases between them. The length of the CDR3 is 14 residues.

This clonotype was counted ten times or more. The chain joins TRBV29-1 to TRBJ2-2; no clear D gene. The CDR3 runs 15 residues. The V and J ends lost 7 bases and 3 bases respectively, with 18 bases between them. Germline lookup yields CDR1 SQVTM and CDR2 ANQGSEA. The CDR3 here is CSARTTDGYTGELFF. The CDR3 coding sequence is TGCAGCGCCCGAACCACAGATGGGTACACCGGGGAGCTGTTTTTT.

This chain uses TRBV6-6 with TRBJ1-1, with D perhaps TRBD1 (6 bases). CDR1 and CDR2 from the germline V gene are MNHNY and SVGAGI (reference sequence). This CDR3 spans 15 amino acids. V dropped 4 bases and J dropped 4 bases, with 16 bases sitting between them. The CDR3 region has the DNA TGTGCCAGCAGTTCGACATCACAGGGTAGCACTGAAGCTTTCTTT. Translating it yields CASSSTSQGSTEAFF.